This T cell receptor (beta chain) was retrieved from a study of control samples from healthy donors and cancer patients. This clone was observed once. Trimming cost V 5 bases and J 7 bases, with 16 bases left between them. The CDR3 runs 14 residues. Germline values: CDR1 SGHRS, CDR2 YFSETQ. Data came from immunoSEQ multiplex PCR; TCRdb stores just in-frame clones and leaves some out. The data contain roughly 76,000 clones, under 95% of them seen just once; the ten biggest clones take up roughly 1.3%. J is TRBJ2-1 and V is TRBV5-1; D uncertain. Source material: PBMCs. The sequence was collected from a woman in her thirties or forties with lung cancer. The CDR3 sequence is CASSRTTLGNEQFF. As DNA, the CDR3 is TGCGCCAGCAGTCGGACCACGTTGGGGAATGAGCAGTTCTTC.